The 2 T cell receptor beta chains reported below all come from one sample, sequenced in a study of PD-1 blockade in classical Hodgkin lymphoma. The data were produced by immunoSEQ multiplex PCR, yet TCRdb's version contains in-frame clones alone and is incomplete. Here the sample spans about 14,000 clones, approximately 83% being singletons. Every patient experienced relapse after autologous stem cell transplantation, and brentuximab vedotin exposure varied. The specimen comprised peripheral blood mononuclear cells (PBMCs), sampled at baseline. The source is a human donor with classical Hodgkin lymphoma.

The V and J genes are TRBV5-1 and TRBJ1-4; no reliable D call. The V end lost 0 bases, the J end lost 5 bases, and 8 bases lay between the germline ends. The germline CDR1 and CDR2 sequences are SGHRS and YFSETQ. The CDR3 sequence is 14 residues long. The CDR3 bases are TGCGCCAGCAGCTTGGGCAGGATGAATGAAAAACTGTTTTTT. Amino acids: CASSLGRMNEKLFF.

This clone was detected once. The chain carries TRBV7-8 and TRBJ1-4; 10 nucleotides match TRBD1. The V gene's germline CDR1 is SGHVS and CDR2 FQNEAQ. The CDR3 is 16 residues long. The junction had 3 bases not matched to a gene; V was cut back by 2 bases and J by 3 bases. This CDR3 is CASSLKGTGANEKLFF. CDR3 in DNA: TGTGCCAGCAGCTTAAAAGGGACAGGGGCTAATGAAAAACTGTTTTTT.